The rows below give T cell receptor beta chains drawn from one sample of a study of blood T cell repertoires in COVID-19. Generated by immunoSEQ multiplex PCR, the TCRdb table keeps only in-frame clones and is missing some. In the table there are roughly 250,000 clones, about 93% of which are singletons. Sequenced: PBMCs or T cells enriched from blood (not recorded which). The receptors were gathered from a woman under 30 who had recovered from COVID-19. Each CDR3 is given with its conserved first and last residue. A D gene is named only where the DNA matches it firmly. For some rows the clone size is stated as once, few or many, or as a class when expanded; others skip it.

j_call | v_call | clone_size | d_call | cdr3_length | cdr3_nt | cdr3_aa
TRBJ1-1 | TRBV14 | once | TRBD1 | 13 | TGTGCCAGCAGGGTACAGGGGGGAACTGAAGCTTTCTTT | CASRVQGGTEAFF
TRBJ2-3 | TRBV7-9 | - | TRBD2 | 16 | TGTGCCAGCATCAAAATACTAGCGGTCCCGGAGGATACGCAGTATTTT | CASIKILAVPEDTQYF
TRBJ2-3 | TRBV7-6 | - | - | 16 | TGTGCCAGCAGCTTAGTAGCAACTAGCTGGACAGATACGCAGTATTTT | CASSLVATSWTDTQYF
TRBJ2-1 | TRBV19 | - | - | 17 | TGTGCCAGTAGTCTCCCCCCCGGAGGGGCCACCTACAATGAGCAGTTCTTC | CASSLPPGGATYNEQFF
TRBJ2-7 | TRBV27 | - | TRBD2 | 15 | TGTGCCAGCAGTGCCTCTAGCGGGAGCTCCTACGAGCAGTACTTC | CASSASSGSSYEQYF
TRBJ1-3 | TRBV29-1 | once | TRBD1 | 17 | TGCAGCGTCCGGACCGACGTAATCTCGGGACAGGGGAACACCATATATTTT | CSVRTDVISGQGNTIYF
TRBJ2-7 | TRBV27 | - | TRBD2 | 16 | TGTGCCAGCCCCCCTAGCGGGACCAAATACAGCTACGAGCAGTACTTC | CASPPSGTKYSYEQYF
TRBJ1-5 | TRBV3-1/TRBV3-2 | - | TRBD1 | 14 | TGTGCCAGCAGCCGCGGACAGGGGAACCAGCCCCAGCATTTT | CASSRGQGNQPQHF
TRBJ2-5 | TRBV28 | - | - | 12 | TGTGCCAGCTCCCCAAGCCGGGAGACCCAGTACTTC | CASSPSRETQYF
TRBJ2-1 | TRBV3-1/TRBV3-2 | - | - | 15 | TGTGCCAGCAGCCAAGATCGACCAGGCCGAAATGAGCAGTTCTTC | CASSQDRPGRNEQFF
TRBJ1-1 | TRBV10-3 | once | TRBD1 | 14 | TGTGCCATCAGATTGACAGGGGAGGGCACTGAAGCTTTCTTT | CAIRLTGEGTEAFF
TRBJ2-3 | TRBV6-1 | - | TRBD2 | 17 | TGTGCCAGCAGTGCCCAGAGGATAGCGGGGGGCACAGATACGCAGTATTTT | CASSAQRIAGGTDTQYF
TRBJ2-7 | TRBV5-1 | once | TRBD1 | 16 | TGCGCCAGCAGCTTGGGGAGAACAGGGGTAGACTACGAGCAGTACTTC | CASSLGRTGVDYEQYF
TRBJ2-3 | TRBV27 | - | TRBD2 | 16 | TGTGCCAGCAGTCCCCTAGCGGGGGGGCCGGTAGATACGCAGTATTTT | CASSPLAGGPVDTQYF
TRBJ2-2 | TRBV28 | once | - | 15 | TGTGCCAGCAGTTTGAGTACAGGCTACACCGGGGAGCTGTTTTTT | CASSLSTGYTGELFF
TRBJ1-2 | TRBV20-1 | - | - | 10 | TGCAGTGCTAGAGAAGCCGGCTACACCTTC | CSAREAGYTF